These T cell receptor beta chains were read from a single sample in a study of Ad26.COV2.S vaccination and SARS-CoV-2 variants. Measured with immunoSEQ multiplex PCR; TCRdb has only the in-frame clones, and not every one. This table holds a few hundred thousand clones, approximately 90% found once. This material consisted of peripheral blood, taken in a trial of Ad26.COV2.S vaccine versus placebo. These receptors all come from a person aged 18 to 65 who received the Ad26.COV2.S COVID-19 vaccine or a placebo. CDR3s include the opening cysteine and the closing phenylalanine or tryptophan. Fields, in order: clone size, D gene, J gene, V gene, CDR3 DNA, CDR3 protein. The D gene is left open where the match is weak. The size of a clone is reported for some rows only, either as once, few or many, or as a class for expanded clones.

many | NA | TRBJ2-2 | TRBV6-1 | TGTGCCAGCAGTGAAGCAGGGGACACCGGGGAGCTGTTTTTT | CASSEAGDTGELFF
NA | NA | TRBJ2-7 | TRBV5-6 | TGTGCCAGCAGCTTGATCAACTCCTACGAGCAGTACTTC | CASSLINSYEQYF
NA | TRBD1 | TRBJ2-4 | TRBV13 | TGTGCCAGCAGCCCGAGGAACTTGGGACAGGCGAGAAACATTCAGTACTTC | CASSPRNLGQARNIQYF
NA | TRBD1 | TRBJ1-1 | TRBV30 | TGTGCCTGGAAAAGGACAGGGGGCCATGAAGCTTTCTTT | CAWKRTGGHEAFF
NA | NA | TRBJ2-6 | TRBV15 | TGTGCCACCAGCAGAGATTATTTCAGAGGGGCTGGGGCCAACGTCCTGACTTTC | CATSRDYFRGAGANVLTF
NA | NA | TRBJ2-7 | TRBV7-2 | TGTGCCAGCAGCTTAGGCCGACAGGGACTCTACGAGCAGTACTTC | CASSLGRQGLYEQYF
NA | TRBD1 | TRBJ2-1 | TRBV2 | TGTGCCAGCAGGGGACAGGTTTGGAATGAGCAGTTCTTC | CASRGQVWNEQFF
NA | NA | TRBJ2-7 | TRBV30 | TGTGCCTGGAGTGTACAGACAGGCGTCTACGAGCAGTACTTC | CAWSVQTGVYEQYF
NA | NA | TRBJ2-5 | TRBV5-1 | TGCGCCAGCAGCTTGGGGGCATGGGGGACCCAGTACTTC | CASSLGAWGTQYF
NA | NA | TRBJ2-1 | TRBV9 | TGTGCCAGCAGCGTAGCAGGAGGGTACCCTTACAATGAGCAGTTCTTC | CASSVAGGYPYNEQFF
NA | NA | TRBJ2-7 | TRBV3-1/TRBV3-2 | TGTGCCAGCAGGCTCGAGTCTGGCCAGAGCTCCTACGAGCAGTACTTC | CASRLESGQSSYEQYF
NA | NA | TRBJ2-4 | TRBV14 | TGTGCCAGCAGCCAAGACAGCGGCACGGACATTCAGTACTTC | CASSQDSGTDIQYF
once | NA | TRBJ1-5 | TRBV7-2 | TGTGCCAGCAGCAAGGACAGCAATCAGCCCCAGCATTTT | CASSKDSNQPQHF
NA | NA | TRBJ1-6 | TRBV11-3 | TGTGCCAGCAGCTTCGGGGAGGGATCACCCCTCCACTTT | CASSFGEGSPLHF
NA | TRBD1 | TRBJ1-4 | TRBV7-2 | TGTGCCAGCAGCTCGACAGGGAGGACTACTAATGAAAAACTGTTTTTT | CASSSTGRTTNEKLFF
NA | NA | TRBJ1-3 | TRBV2 | TGTGCCAGCAGTGAAGTACAGTTCTTCTCTGGAAACACCATATATTTT | CASSEVQFFSGNTIYF
NA | NA | TRBJ2-1 | TRBV7-2 | TGTGCCAGCAGCTTAGCCTATGAGCAGTTCTTC | CASSLAYEQFF
NA | NA | TRBJ2-3 | TRBV27 | TGTGCCAGCAGTTTAATGGGGCGCCCAGATACGCAGTATTTT | CASSLMGRPDTQYF
NA | NA | TRBJ2-5 | TRBV30 | TGTGCCTGGAGTCGGCGGCAAGAGACCCAGTACTTC | CAWSRRQETQYF
NA | NA | TRBJ2-3 | TRBV11-1 | TGTGCCAGCAGCTTAGATAGCGGTAGCGGCACAGATACGCAGTATTTT | CASSLDSGSGTDTQYF
NA | TRBD1 | TRBJ2-3 | TRBV7-8 | TGTGCCAGCAGTGTCGACAGGGGGCGTCGGGATACGCAGTATTTT | CASSVDRGRRDTQYF
NA | NA | TRBJ1-3 | TRBV28 | TGTGCCAGCAGTCCGGGCCAGCCGGAGGGCACCATATATTTT | CASSPGQPEGTIYF
NA | NA | TRBJ2-2 | TRBV19 | TGTGCCAGTAGTCCCTTAGTCGGGGAGCTGTTTTTT | CASSPLVGELFF
NA | NA | TRBJ1-3 | TRBV7-8 | TGTGCCAGCAGCTTAGTATACCCGGGGACAAGATCTGGAAACACCATATATTTT | CASSLVYPGTRSGNTIYF